This T cell receptor (beta chain) stems from a study of shared clonotypes between healthy human individuals. Study results and caveats: The researchers took only blood, and tissue repertoires probably look different.

This clone has a single count. Its target is unknown. Other DNA sequences in the sample encode the same CDR3. The V and J ends lost 3 bases and 4 bases, in that order; junction bases with no gene match: 6. This CDR3 has 14 amino acids. Germline loops: CDR1 SGHRS, CDR2 YFSETQ. Replicate PCRs run on sorted subsets employed approximately 0.2 ug DNA, approximately 30,000 T cell genomes. Sequenced by immunoSEQ multiplex PCR; TCRdb stores in-frame clones only, minus some. The profile covers about 2.4 million clones, with more than 85% appearing a single time and approximately 0.37% taken by the ten largest. This receptor was obtained from a young man in good health. Some clones in this sample may be carry-over from other donors' samples. This chain joins TRBV5-1 and TRBJ2-7; 8 bases are a match to TRBD1. The sample consisted of naive CD4+ T cells from PBMCs. Subset given: CD45RA+ positively selected. The CDR3 is CASSSRTGTYEQYF. The CDR3 DNA is TGCGCCAGCAGCTCTAGGACAGGGACTTACGAGCAGTACTTC.